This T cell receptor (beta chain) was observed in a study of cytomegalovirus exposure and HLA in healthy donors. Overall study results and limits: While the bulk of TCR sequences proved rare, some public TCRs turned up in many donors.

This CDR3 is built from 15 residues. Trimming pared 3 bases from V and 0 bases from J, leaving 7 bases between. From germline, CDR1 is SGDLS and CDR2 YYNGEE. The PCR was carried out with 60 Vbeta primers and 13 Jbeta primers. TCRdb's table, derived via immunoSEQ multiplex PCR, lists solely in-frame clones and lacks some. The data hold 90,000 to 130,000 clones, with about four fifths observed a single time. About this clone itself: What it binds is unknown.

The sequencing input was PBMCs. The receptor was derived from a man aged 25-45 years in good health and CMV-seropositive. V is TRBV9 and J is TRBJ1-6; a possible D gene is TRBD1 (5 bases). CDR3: CASSADSSYNSPLHF. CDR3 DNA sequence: TGTGCCAGCAGCGCCGACAGCTCCTATAATTCACCCCTCCACTTT. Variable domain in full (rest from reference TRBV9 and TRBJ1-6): DSGVTQTPKHLITATGQRVTLRCSPRSGDLSVYWYQQSLDQGLQFLIQYYNGEERAKGNILERFSAQQFPDLHSELNLSSLELGDSALYFCASSADSSYNSPLHFGNGTRLTVT.